This record concerns one T cell receptor beta chain sequence. The antigen is undetermined. Peripheral blood samples and lesional scalp punch biopsies were obtained from alopecia areata patients. The record originates from a study of CD8+ T cells in alopecia areata. Study results and limitations: Relative to normal scalp, lesional scalp, especially alopecia totalis/universalis, showed higher clonality. Among the cells sequenced in scalp samples are also the resident alphabeta T cells of normal skin.

cDNA reverse transcribed from extracted RNA served as the sequencing template. TCRdb's copy holds only in-frame clones and misses some; the assay was immunoSEQ multiplex PCR. The sample has about 110,000 clones, roughly 55% seen once. The clonotype originates from a human donor with alopecia areata. Sequencing used NKG2D-low CD8+ T cells sorted from blood.

CDR3 amino acids: CASSSTSGGPEEQYF. CDR3 DNA: TGTGCCAGCAGCTCCACTAGCGGGGGGCCGGAGGAGCAGTACTTC. V gene TRBV7-3 combines with J gene TRBJ2-7, with TRBD2 matching over 12 bases. V was pared by 4 bases and J by 7 bases, with 8 bases of the junction left unmatched. This CDR3 region has 15 residues. The germline CDR1 and CDR2 sequences are SGHTA and FQGTGA.